Each of the 9 T cell receptor beta chains below was sequenced from the same sample in a study of blood T cell repertoires in COVID-19. Produced via immunoSEQ multiplex PCR; TCRdb's table is partial and in-frame only. The sample lists about 230,000 clones, roughly 81% occurring once. The specimen sequenced was peripheral blood. The receptors were gathered from a man aged 35 to 55 with acute or convalescent COVID-19.

The chain joins TRBV28 to TRBJ2-1, with TRBD2 matching over 12 bases. Trimming cost V 5 bases and J 2 bases; bases outside gene matches: 4. Germline V lookup: CDR1 MDHEN, CDR2 SYDVKM. CDR3 length: 16 amino acids. Here the CDR3 DNA reads TGTGCCAGCAGTGGGACTAGCGGGCGAACCTACAATGAGCAGTTCTTC. This sequence encodes CASSGTSGRTYNEQFF.

The rearrangement joins TRBV2 to TRBJ2-1; 7 nucleotides line up with TRBD1. CDR3 length: 14 residues. The J segment lost 2 bases and the V segment lost 2 bases, leaving 0 bases of the junction unmatched. Germline V gene lookup returns CDR1 SNHLY and CDR2 FYNNEI. This CDR3 is CASSEQGAYNEQFF. The CDR3 DNA reads TGTGCCAGCAGTGAACAGGGGGCCTACAATGAGCAGTTCTTC.

This clone showed up just once. The CDR3 spells CASSLDRDGYTF. Here the CDR3 DNA reads TGCGCCAGCAGCTTAGACAGGGATGGCTACACCTTC. The J gene is TRBJ1-2, the V gene TRBV5-1; TRBD1 matches at 7 bases. Trimming took 2 bases from V and 6 from J; bases not matched to a gene: 1. There are 12 residues in the CDR3. Germline CDR1 is SGHRS and CDR2 is YFSETQ.

This chain connects TRBV2 to TRBJ1-1, with 10 nucleotides matching TRBD1. This CDR3 comprises 18 residues. With 1 base clipped from V and 3 bases from J, the junction kept 11 bases outside the gene matches. Germline V gives CDR1 SNHLY, CDR2 FYNNEI. DNA of the CDR3: TGTGCCAGCAGTGAAGGGACAGGGGGTCAGTGGACGTACACTGAAGCTTTCTTT. As protein: CASSEGTGGQWTYTEAFF.

V is TRBV10-3 and J is TRBJ2-5; D is possibly TRBD2 (5 bases). The CDR3 spans 14 residues. Germline V gives CDR1 ENHRY, CDR2 SYGVKD. The ends were cut back, 10 bases at V and 1 base at J, with 16 bases in the middle. CDR3 nucleotides: TGTGCCAGCGGGTCCTCCGATGGCCAAGAGACCCAGTACTTC. This translates into CASGSSDGQETQYF.

The V gene is TRBV10-3, the J gene TRBJ1-6; D gene unclear. The germline gives CDR1 ENHRY, CDR2 SYGVKD. This CDR3 spans 16 amino acids. The V end lost 0 bases, the J end lost 7 bases, and 13 bases lay between the germline ends. The CDR3 spells CAISESMAGLNSPLHF. As DNA, the CDR3 is TGTGCCATCAGTGAGTCGATGGCGGGGTTAAATTCACCCCTCCACTTT.

This chain links TRBV4-2 with TRBJ1-6, with unresolved D. The CDR3 loop spans 14 amino acids. Trimming stripped 0 bases from V and 6 bases from J, with 6 bases between. Germline V gene sequence: CDR1 LGHNA, CDR2 YNFKEQ. The DNA for the CDR3 is TGTGCCAGCAGCCAAGATTCCGGTAATTCACCCCTCCACTTT. The encoded protein is CASSQDSGNSPLHF.

V usage is TRBV6-5 and J usage is TRBJ2-7, with TRBD2 identical over 7 bases. The CDR3 spans 13 residues. V lost 8 bases, J lost 3 bases, and 7 bases stayed unmatched. Per the germline V gene, CDR1 is MNHEY and CDR2 is SVGAGI. The CDR3 nucleotides are TGTGCCAGCTGCCCGGGAGGCCGCTACGAGCAGTACTTC. Translation gives CASCPGGRYEQYF.

This rearrangement joins TRBV30 to TRBJ2-7; the match to TRBD1 covers 8 bases. After removal of 5 bases from V and 4 bases from J, the junction contained 7 bases not matched to a gene. Germline-derived CDR1 and CDR2 are GTSNPN and SVGIG (reference sequence). The CDR3 runs 13 residues. The CDR3 reads CAWAQGENYEQYF. The CDR3 DNA follows: TGTGCCTGGGCACAGGGGGAAAATTACGAGCAGTACTTC.